The 30 T cell receptor beta chains presented below share a single source sample, sequenced in a study of identical twins. TCRdb reprocessed the 5' RACE reads with MiXCR, giving one entry per CDR3 protein. The repertoire consists of roughly 230,000 distinct CDR3 sequences, with about 8.3% occurring once and the leading ten covering approximately 3%. The sample was also linked to a second study, of yellow fever vaccine responses in identical twins.

Source material: CD8+ T cells sorted from blood. These receptors were taken from a woman aged 18-29 years in good health.

This clonotype came up many times. CDR3 coding DNA: TGCGCCAGCAGCTTTGCGGGGGCGCTATACCAAGAGACCCAGTACTTC. The encoded protein is CASSFAGALYQETQYF. This rearrangement joins TRBV5-1 to TRBJ2-5, with D tentatively TRBD2 (7 bases). Germline assignment: CDR1 SGHRS and CDR2 YFSETQ. Trimming took 2 bases from V and 0 from J, leaving 14 bases between them. The CDR3 is 16 amino acids.

This clonotype was seen many times. The genes are TRBV3-1 and TRBJ2-1; D possibly uses TRBD1 or TRBD2 (6 bases each). Trimming removed 1 base at V and 4 bases at J, with 14 bases between. The V gene's germline CDR1 is LGHDT and CDR2 YNNKEL (reference sequence). This CDR3 region has 16 residues. This chain's CDR3 is CASSQVRGARYNEQFF. CDR3 DNA: TGTGCCAGCAGCCAAGTAAGGGGGGCCCGATACAATGAGCAGTTCTTC.

The CDR3 DNA reads as TGTGCCAGCAGTGGTTTCGAGCAGTACTTC. This gives the protein CASSGFEQYF. The chain carries TRBV2 and TRBJ2-7; D is undetermined. The CDR3 consists of 10 residues. V lost 4 bases and J 6 bases, leaving 4 bases between the germline ends. Germline assignment: CDR1 SNHLY and CDR2 FYNNEI. The full variable domain, its missing parts supplied by reference TRBV2 and TRBJ2-7, is EPEVTQTPSHQVTQMGQEVILRCVPISNHLYFYWYRQILGQKVEFLVSFYNNEISEKSEIFDDQFSVERPDGSNFTLKIRSTKLEDSAMYFCASSGFEQYFGPGTRLTVT.

This clonotype was picked up many times. The chain recombines TRBV20-1 with TRBJ2-1; 8 nucleotides line up with TRBD2. The V gene's germline CDR1 is DFQATT and CDR2 SNEGSKA (reference sequence). The CDR3 length is 13 residues. Unmatched junction bases numbered 8, after V lost 4 bases and J lost 9 bases. CDR3 sequence reads: CSAKPGLETEQFF. In DNA, the CDR3 is TGCAGTGCTAAGCCGGGACTAGAGACTGAGCAGTTCTTC.

The V and J genes are TRBV12-3 or TRBV12-4 and TRBJ2-3; tentatively, D is TRBD1 or TRBD2 (5 bases each). The CDR3 runs to 15 residues. The V gene lost 6 bases and the J gene lost 3 bases, with 16 bases spanning the gap. The CDR3 loop reads CASRDTGRTTDTQYF. CDR3 coding DNA: TGTGCCAGCAGGGATACGGGACGAACAACAGATACGCAGTATTTT.

In its sample, this clonotype was seen many times. The rearrangement links TRBV15 to TRBJ1-1; TRBD1 matches 7 bases. Trimming at V came to 1 base and at J to 4 bases, leaving 3 bases not matched to a gene. In germline, CDR1 is LNHNV, CDR2 YYDKDF (reference sequence). This CDR3 is 14 amino acids long. The CDR3 sequence: CATSRVGGPTEAFF. Written as DNA, the CDR3 is TGTGCCACCAGCAGAGTAGGGGGCCCCACTGAAGCTTTCTTT.

This clonotype was seen many times. CDR3: CASSPHRSSYEQYF. For the CDR3, the DNA is TGTGCCAGCAGCCCGCACAGGAGCTCCTACGAGCAGTACTTC. The chain has TRBV3-1 and TRBJ2-7, with a tentative D call TRBD1 (5 bases). Trimming shortened V by 4 bases and J by 0 bases, and 10 bases separated the two germline ends. Germline CDR1 is LGHDT and CDR2 is YNNKEL (reference sequence). The length of the CDR3 is 14 residues.

This clonotype was detected a few times. The chain carries TRBV7-2 and TRBJ2-2; D is possibly TRBD2 (5 bases). CDR3 length equals 16 residues. The V gene lost 5 bases and the J gene lost 5 bases, with 18 bases spanning the gap. Germline V CDR1 and CDR2: SGHTA, FQGNSA. CDR3 region: CASSRPPLERTGELFF. CDR3 sequence (DNA): TGTGCCAGCAGCCGCCCCCCACTAGAAAGGACCGGGGAGCTGTTTTTT.

This clonotype was recorded at least ten times. The rearrangement joins TRBV7-2 to TRBJ2-1; 11 bases align to TRBD2. CDR1 is SGHTA, CDR2 FQGNSA, per germline. This CDR3 has 15 amino acids. After removal of 3 bases from V and 3 bases from J, the junction contained 1 base not matched to a gene. CDR3 DNA: TGTGCCAGCAGCTTTGGACTAGCGGGCTACAATGAGCAGTTCTTC. It is translated as CASSFGLAGYNEQFF.

This clonotype was seen many times. The chain employs TRBV12-3 or TRBV12-4 and TRBJ1-6, with D perhaps matching TRBD1 (5 bases). V lost 5 bases and J 8 bases, leaving 13 bases between the germline ends. The CDR3 covers 14 residues. The CDR3 region has the DNA TGTGCCAGCAGTCGCCGGGGCGAAGATTCACCCCTCCACTTT. Amino acid sequence: CASSRRGEDSPLHF.

This clonotype was detected only once. This clone may be a read error of a much larger clone one base away. This chain connects TRBV27 to TRBJ2-1; D perhaps matches TRBD2 (5 bases). The CDR3 has 14 amino acids. Germline-derived CDR1 and CDR2 are MNHEY and SMNVEV (reference sequence). V lost 8 bases, J lost 9 bases, and 20 bases lay in between. CDR3 bases: TGTGCCAGCGAAGTTAGCGAGGGCAACGGTGAGCAGTTCTTC. It translates to CASEVSEGNGEQFF.

Ten or more counts support this clonotype. The CDR3 loop reads CASSLAEGAAAFF. CDR3 DNA: TGTGCCAGCAGCTTAGCCGAGGGGGCCGCTGCTTTCTTT. The genes are TRBV7-9 and TRBJ1-1, with 7 bases that match TRBD1. V lost 0 bases to trimming and J lost 11 bases; unmatched junction nucleotides: 6. This CDR3 comprises 13 residues. Germline assignment: CDR1 SEHNR and CDR2 FQNEAQ (reference sequence).

This clonotype was observed a few times. Here the CDR3 reads CASRDTENTEAFF. The CDR3 bases are TGTGCCAGCAGGGACACCGAGAACACTGAAGCTTTCTTT. This chain joins TRBV6-1 and TRBJ1-1; TRBD1 is a possible D gene (5 bases). Trimming stripped 6 bases from V and 1 base from J, with 9 bases between. CDR1 is MNHNS, CDR2 SASEGT, per germline. CDR3 size: 13 residues.

This clonotype was detected a few times. This sequence joins TRBV6-1 and TRBJ2-7; D gene uncertain. Trimming took 2 bases from V and 6 from J, leaving 14 bases between them. Germline V gives CDR1 MNHNS, CDR2 SASEGT. CDR3 length equals 14 residues. CDR3 bases: TGTGCCAGCAGTGAAATGCCCCTGATGAGCGAGCAGTACTTC. Translation gives CASSEMPLMSEQYF.

V usage is TRBV30 and J usage is TRBJ2-1, with D unclear. V lost 0 bases, J lost 10 bases, and 10 bases lay in between. Germline V lookup: CDR1 GTSNPN, CDR2 SVGIG (reference sequence). The CDR3 has 12 residues. The chain's CDR3 is CAWSVLLLEQFF. The CDR3 DNA reads as TGTGCCTGGAGTGTACTTCTACTAGAGCAGTTCTTC.

The V gene is TRBV7-9, the J gene TRBJ2-1, with 13 positions matching TRBD2. The germline gives CDR1 SEHNR, CDR2 FQNEAQ (reference sequence). This CDR3 region has 15 residues. V trimming: 5 bases; J trimming: 8 bases; junction bases outside the gene matches: 6. CDR3 bases: TGTGCCAGCAGCCCCACTAGCGGGAGGGTGGATGAGCAGTTCTTC. Translated, it gives CASSPTSGRVDEQFF. Full variable domain (outside the CDR3, taken from reference TRBV7-9 and TRBJ2-1): DTGVSQNPRHKITKRGQNVTFRCDPISEHNRLYWYRQTLGQGPEFLTYFQNEAQLEKSRLLSDRFSAERPKGSFSTLEIQRTEQGDSAMYLCASSPTSGRVDEQFFGPGTRLTVL.

In its sample, this clonotype was seen a few times. This sequence joins TRBV3-1 and TRBJ1-2, with TRBD1 as a possible D gene (5 bases). The V gene lost 7 bases and the J gene lost 5 bases, with 11 bases spanning the gap. Germline CDR1 is LGHDT and CDR2 is YNNKEL (reference sequence). The CDR3 consists of 12 residues. The DNA of the CDR3 is TGTGCCAGCAAAGCGGGACTTTATGGCTACACCTTC. This sequence encodes CASKAGLYGYTF.

This clonotype was observed at least ten times. The chain links TRBV10-3 to TRBJ2-1; D possibly corresponds to TRBD2 (6 bases). V was trimmed by 4 bases and J by 7 bases, leaving 20 bases between them. CDR1 ENHRY and CDR2 SYGVKD come from the germline V gene. This CDR3 contains 16 residues. The CDR3 here is CAISVDPLAAGNEQFF. The CDR3 DNA is TGTGCCATCAGTGTTGACCCGCTAGCCGCGGGGAATGAGCAGTTCTTC.

In its sample, this clonotype was seen many times. The chain carries TRBV7-9 and TRBJ2-2, with 8 bases aligning to TRBD1. CDR1 SEHNR and CDR2 FQNEAQ come from the germline V gene (reference sequence). CDR3 length: 16 amino acids. J gave up 5 bases and V 2 bases, and 7 bases lay outside the gene matches. CDR3 residues: CASSLYGQGWTGELFF. DNA for the CDR3: TGTGCCAGCAGCTTATACGGACAGGGCTGGACCGGGGAGCTGTTTTTT.

This clonotype was recorded a few times. This chain uses TRBV13 with TRBJ2-1; 7 bases agree with TRBD2. This CDR3 spans 15 amino acids. J lost 8 bases, V lost 0 bases, and 7 bases had no gene match. From germline, CDR1 is PRHDT and CDR2 FYEKMQ (reference sequence). The CDR3 DNA reads as TGTGCCAGCAGCTTAGGACTAGCGATGAGCTATGAGCAGTTCTTC. This gives the protein CASSLGLAMSYEQFF.

The chain links TRBV29-1 to TRBJ2-3; no clear D gene. The CDR3 has 12 residues. Per germline, CDR1 SQVTM and CDR2 ANQGSEA. V lost 6 bases, J lost 2 bases, and 9 bases lay in between. In nucleotides, the CDR3 is TGCAGCGTCCTGGCCGCCACAGATACGCAGTATTTT. Translated: CSVLAATDTQYF.

This rearrangement joins TRBV7-6 to TRBJ1-6; 8 nucleotides agree with TRBD1. J lost 6 bases, V lost 5 bases, and 6 bases had no gene match. Per the germline V gene, CDR1 is SGHVS and CDR2 is FNYEAQ. The CDR3 contains 15 residues. The CDR3 nucleotides read TGTGCCAGCAGCACGACAGGGGAAGTTAATTCACCCCTCCACTTT. Translated, it gives CASSTTGEVNSPLHF.

The table lists this clonotype with a few counts. This chain uses TRBV7-9 with TRBJ2-3, with D perhaps assigned TRBD1 or TRBD2 (6 bases each). V shed 5 bases and J shed 2 bases, with 17 bases lying between them. Germline CDR1 is SEHNR and CDR2 is FQNEAQ (reference sequence). The CDR3 is made up of 16 amino acids. Written as DNA, the CDR3 is TGTGCCAGCAGCCCGAGTATGGGGGGCCCCACAGATACGCAGTATTTT. This codes for CASSPSMGGPTDTQYF.

Only a few counts were recorded for this clonotype. This rearrangement joins TRBV6-2 or TRBV6-3 to TRBJ2-3; D call uncertain. V lost 0 bases and J lost 6, with 4 bases in between. CDR1 and CDR2 from the germline V gene are MNHEY and SVGEGT. There are 12 residues in the CDR3. The CDR3 DNA reads TGTGCCAGCAGTTACTCCAGGGATACGCAGTATTTT. Its protein product is CASSYSRDTQYF.

This clonotype was seen a handful of times. This chain joins TRBV20-1 and TRBJ2-7, with TRBD1 as a possible D gene (6 bases). Trimming removed 6 bases from V and 4 bases from J, with 19 bases in between. Germline lookup yields CDR1 DFQATT and CDR2 SNEGSKA (reference sequence). The CDR3 length is 14 residues. CDR3 in amino acids: CSARAGTKIYEQYF. For the CDR3, the DNA is TGCAGTGCCCGGGCCGGGACAAAGATATACGAGCAGTACTTC.

This clonotype has just a few counts. The rearrangement uses TRBV2 and TRBJ2-5; TRBD1 might be the D (6 bases). V was shortened by 9 bases and J by 3 bases, with 17 bases between the two germline ends. From germline, CDR1 is SNHLY and CDR2 FYNNEI. This CDR3 has 14 residues. The CDR3 loop is CASPVGAVKETQYF. DNA of the CDR3: TGTGCCAGTCCGGTGGGGGCGGTAAAAGAGACCCAGTACTTC.

The chain uses TRBV20-1 and TRBJ2-3; 8 bases are a match to TRBD2. The CDR3 spans 17 residues. J lost 4 bases, V lost 0 bases, and 12 bases had no gene match. Germline lookup yields CDR1 DFQATT and CDR2 SNEGSKA (reference sequence). CDR3 sequence (DNA): TGCAGTGCTAGAGATCCCCTTTCTAGCGGGTTTCCAGATACGCAGTATTTT. It codes for CSARDPLSSGFPDTQYF.

This clonotype occurred many times. The gene calls are TRBV27 and TRBJ1-1; TRBD1 might be the D (6 bases). V dropped 4 bases and J dropped 4 bases, with 16 bases sitting between them. The CDR3 runs 15 residues. Germline CDR1 and CDR2: MNHEY and SMNVEV (reference sequence). The CDR3 nucleotides read TGTGCCAGCAGTTCCTTCAGGGGATCGAGCACTGAAGCTTTCTTT. It yields the protein CASSSFRGSSTEAFF.

CDR3 coding DNA: TGTGCCATCAGTTTAAGCAGCACTAGCGGGAGGATTACAGATACGCAGTATTTT. Protein: CAISLSSTSGRITDTQYF. This chain uses TRBV10-3 with TRBJ2-3; 12 bases fit TRBD2. The CDR3 spans 18 residues. V lost 5 bases to trimming and J lost 3 bases; unmatched junction nucleotides: 12. Per the germline V gene, CDR1 is ENHRY and CDR2 is SYGVKD.

A few counts support this clonotype. The rearrangement joins TRBV3-1 to TRBJ2-2, with D maybe TRBD2 (6 bases). Germline loops: CDR1 LGHDT, CDR2 YNNKEL (reference sequence). Trimming pared 7 bases from V and 5 bases from J, leaving 14 bases between. CDR3 length equals 14 residues. The CDR3, as DNA: TGTGCCAGCACCCCGGGACTTAAAACCGGGGAGCTGTTTTTT. Its protein is CASTPGLKTGELFF.